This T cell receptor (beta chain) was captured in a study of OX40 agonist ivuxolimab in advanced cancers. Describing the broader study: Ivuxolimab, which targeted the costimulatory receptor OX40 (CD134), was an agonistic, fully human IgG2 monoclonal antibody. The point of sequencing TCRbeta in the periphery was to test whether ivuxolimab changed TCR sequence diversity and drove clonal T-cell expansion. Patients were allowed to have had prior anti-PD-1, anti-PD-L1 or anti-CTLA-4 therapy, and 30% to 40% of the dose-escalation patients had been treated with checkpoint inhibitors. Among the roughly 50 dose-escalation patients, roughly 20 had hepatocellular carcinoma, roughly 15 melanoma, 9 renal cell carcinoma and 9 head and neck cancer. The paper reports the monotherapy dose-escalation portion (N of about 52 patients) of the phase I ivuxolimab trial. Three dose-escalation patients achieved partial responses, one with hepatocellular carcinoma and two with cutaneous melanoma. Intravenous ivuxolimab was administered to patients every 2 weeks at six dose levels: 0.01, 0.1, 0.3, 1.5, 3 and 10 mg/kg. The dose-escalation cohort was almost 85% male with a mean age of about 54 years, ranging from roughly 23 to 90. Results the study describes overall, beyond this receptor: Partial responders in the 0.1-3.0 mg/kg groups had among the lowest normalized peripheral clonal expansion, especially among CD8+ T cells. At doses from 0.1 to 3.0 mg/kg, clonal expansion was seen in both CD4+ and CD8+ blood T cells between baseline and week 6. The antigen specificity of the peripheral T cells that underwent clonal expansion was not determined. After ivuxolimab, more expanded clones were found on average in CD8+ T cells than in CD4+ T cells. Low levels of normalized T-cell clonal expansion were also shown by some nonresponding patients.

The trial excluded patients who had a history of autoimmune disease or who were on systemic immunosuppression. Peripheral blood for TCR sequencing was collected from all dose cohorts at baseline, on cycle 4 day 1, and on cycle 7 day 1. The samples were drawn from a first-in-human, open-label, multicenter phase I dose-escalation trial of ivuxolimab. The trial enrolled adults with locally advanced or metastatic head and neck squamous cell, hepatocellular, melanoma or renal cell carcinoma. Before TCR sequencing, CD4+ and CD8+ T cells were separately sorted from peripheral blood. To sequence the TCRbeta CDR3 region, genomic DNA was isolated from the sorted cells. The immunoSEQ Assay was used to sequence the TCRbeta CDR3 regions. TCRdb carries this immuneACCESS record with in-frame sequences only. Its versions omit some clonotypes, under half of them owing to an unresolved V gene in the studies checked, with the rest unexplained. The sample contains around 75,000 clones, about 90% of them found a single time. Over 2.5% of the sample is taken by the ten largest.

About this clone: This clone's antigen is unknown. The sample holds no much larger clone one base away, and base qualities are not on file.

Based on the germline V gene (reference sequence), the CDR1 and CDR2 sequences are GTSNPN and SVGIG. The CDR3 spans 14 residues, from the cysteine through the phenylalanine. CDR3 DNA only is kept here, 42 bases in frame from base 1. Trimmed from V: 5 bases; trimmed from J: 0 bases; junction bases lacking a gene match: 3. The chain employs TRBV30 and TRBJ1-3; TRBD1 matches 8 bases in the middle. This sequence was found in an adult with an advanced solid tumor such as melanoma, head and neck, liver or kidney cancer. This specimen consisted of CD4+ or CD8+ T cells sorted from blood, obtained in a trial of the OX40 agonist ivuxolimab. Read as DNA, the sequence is TGTGCCTGGGGGACAGGTTTCTCTGGAAACACCATATATTTT. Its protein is CAWGTGFSGNTIYF.